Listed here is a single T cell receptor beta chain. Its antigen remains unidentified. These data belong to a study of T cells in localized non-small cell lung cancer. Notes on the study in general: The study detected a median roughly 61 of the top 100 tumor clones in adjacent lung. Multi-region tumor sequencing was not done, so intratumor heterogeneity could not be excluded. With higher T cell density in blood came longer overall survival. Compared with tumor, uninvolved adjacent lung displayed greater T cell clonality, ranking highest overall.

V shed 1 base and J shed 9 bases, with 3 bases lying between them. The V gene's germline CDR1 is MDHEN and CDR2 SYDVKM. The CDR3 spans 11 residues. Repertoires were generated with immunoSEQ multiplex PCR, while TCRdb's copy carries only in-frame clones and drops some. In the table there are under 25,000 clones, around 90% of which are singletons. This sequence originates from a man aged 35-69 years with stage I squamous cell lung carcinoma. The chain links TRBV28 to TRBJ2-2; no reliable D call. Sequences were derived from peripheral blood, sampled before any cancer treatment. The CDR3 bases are TGTGCCAGCAGTTTATCCCGGGAGCTGTTTTTT. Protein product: CASSLSRELFF.